This TCR beta chain was captured in a study of blood T cell repertoires in COVID-19. Study summary: Acute and convalescent COVID-19 specimens originated in the United States, Italy and Spain. Sources were T cells, B-cell-depleted T cells, or PBMCs; the material itself was cDNA or gDNA.

V dropped 1 base and J dropped 8; count of bases not matched to a gene: 8. Germline V lookup: CDR1 SGDLS, CDR2 YYNGEE. The CDR3 length is 14 residues. Original methodology: The assay estimated nucleated cells by amplifying reference gene primers. Sequencing was performed with immunoSEQ multiplex PCR; in TCRdb, only in-frame clones are kept and a portion is missing. The V and J calls and clone size come from that table; D and trimming were worked out from the DNA. The profile shows about 58,000 clones, 85% of them singletons. This chain uses TRBV9 with TRBJ1-2; TRBD1 agrees at 7 bases. The sequence was obtained from a human donor in a cohort sampled during active COVID-19. The sample taken for sequencing was peripheral blood. The CDR3 DNA reads TGTGCCAGCAGCGTACGACAGGGCTCAACGGGCTACACCTTC. This encodes CASSVRQGSTGYTF.